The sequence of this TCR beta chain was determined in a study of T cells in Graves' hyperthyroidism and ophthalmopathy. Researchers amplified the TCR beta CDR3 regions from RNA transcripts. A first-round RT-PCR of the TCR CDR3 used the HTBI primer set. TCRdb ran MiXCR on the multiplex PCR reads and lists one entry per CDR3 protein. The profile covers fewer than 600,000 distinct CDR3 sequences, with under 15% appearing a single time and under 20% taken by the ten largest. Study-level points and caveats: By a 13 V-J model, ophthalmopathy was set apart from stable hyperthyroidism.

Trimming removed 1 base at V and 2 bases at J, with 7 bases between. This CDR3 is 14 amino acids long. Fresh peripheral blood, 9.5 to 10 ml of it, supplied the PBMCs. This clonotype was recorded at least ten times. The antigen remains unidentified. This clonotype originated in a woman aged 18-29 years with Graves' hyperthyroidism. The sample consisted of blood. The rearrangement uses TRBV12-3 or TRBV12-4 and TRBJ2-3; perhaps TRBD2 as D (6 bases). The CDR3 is CASSLGRATDTQYF. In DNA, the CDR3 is TGTGCCAGCAGTTTAGGGAGGGCCACAGATACGCAGTATTTT.